This T cell receptor (beta chain) was found in a study of identical twins. Findings and caveats of the study: Cross-sectional statistics underpinned the conclusions; the same donors were not followed. The study found excess low generation probability among twin-shared out-of-frame alpha sequences.

This clonotype was seen ten or more times. No antigen is known for it. A universal primer site arose from template switching, and cDNA bore unique molecular identifiers. TCRdb recomputed calls from the 5' RACE reads with MiXCR, one row per CDR3 protein. The sample contains under 350,000 distinct CDR3 sequences, over 8.5% of which appear only once. The ends were cut back, 7 bases at V and 4 bases at J, with 10 bases in the middle. The CDR3 is 12 residues long. Germline CDR1 SQVTM, CDR2 ANQGSEA. This same sample was also taken into another study, of yellow fever vaccine responses in identical twins.

This chain joins TRBV29-1 and TRBJ2-2; D is possibly TRBD1 (6 bases). This sequence originates from a woman aged 18 to 35 in good health. Material: CD8+ T cells sorted from blood. CDR3: CSAPGATGELFF. DNA for the CDR3: TGCAGCGCTCCAGGGGCCACCGGGGAGCTGTTTTTT.